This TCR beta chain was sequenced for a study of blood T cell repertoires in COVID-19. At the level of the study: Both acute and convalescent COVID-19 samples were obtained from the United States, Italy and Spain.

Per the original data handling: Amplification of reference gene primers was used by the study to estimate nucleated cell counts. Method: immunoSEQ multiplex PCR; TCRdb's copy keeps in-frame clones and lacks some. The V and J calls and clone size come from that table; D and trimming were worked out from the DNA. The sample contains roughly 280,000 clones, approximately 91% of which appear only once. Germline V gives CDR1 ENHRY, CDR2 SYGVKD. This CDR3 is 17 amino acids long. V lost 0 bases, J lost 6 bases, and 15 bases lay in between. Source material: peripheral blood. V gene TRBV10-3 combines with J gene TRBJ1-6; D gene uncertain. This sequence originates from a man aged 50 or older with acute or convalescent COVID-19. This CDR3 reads CAISESNGRAGNSPLHF. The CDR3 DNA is TGTGCCATCAGTGAGTCGAATGGGAGGGCCGGTAATTCACCCCTCCACTTT.